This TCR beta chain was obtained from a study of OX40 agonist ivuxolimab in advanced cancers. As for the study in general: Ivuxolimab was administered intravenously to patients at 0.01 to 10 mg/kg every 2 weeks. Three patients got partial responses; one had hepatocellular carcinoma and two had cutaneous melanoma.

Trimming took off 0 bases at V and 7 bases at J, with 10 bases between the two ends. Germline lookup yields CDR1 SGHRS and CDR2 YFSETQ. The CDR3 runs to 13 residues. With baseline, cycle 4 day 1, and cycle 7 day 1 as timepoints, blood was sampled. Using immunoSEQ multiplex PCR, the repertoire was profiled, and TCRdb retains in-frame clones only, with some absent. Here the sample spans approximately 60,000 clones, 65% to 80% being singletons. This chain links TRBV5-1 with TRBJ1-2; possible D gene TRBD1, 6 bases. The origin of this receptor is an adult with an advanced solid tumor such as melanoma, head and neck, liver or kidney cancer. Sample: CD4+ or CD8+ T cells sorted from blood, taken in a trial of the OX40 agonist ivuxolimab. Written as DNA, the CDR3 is TGCGCCAGCAGCTTGGTGCAGGGGTCTGGCTACACCTTC. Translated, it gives CASSLVQGSGYTF.